Listed below are T cell receptor beta chains from one sample, sequenced in a study of OX40 agonist ivuxolimab in advanced cancers. TCRdb keeps only in-frame clones here, not all; method: immunoSEQ multiplex PCR. The sample has around 50,000 clones; around 87% are singletons. Here the sequenced sample was CD4+ or CD8+ T cells sorted from blood, taken in a trial of the OX40 agonist ivuxolimab. These receptors were obtained from an adult with an advanced solid tumor such as melanoma, head and neck, liver or kidney cancer. Both conserved end residues are part of each CDR3. D genes are given only for firm matches. The size of a clone is reported for some rows only, either as once, few or many, or as a class for expanded clones.

v_call	j_call	clone_size	d_call	cdr3_aa	cdr3_nt
TRBV5-6	TRBJ2-7	-	-	CASSYGTAAYEQYF	TGTGCCAGCAGCTACGGGACCGCTGCCTACGAGCAGTACTTC
TRBV9	TRBJ2-7	once	-	CASSVATGPYEQYF	TGTGCCAGCAGCGTAGCTACAGGGCCCTACGAGCAGTACTTC
TRBV7-3	TRBJ1-1	few	-	CASSLQGREDTEAFF	TGTGCCAGCAGCTTACAGGGTAGAGAGGACACTGAAGCTTTCTTT
TRBV10-3	TRBJ1-1	few	-	CAISPGFETEAFF	TGTGCCATCAGTCCGGGGTTCGAGACTGAAGCTTTCTTT
TRBV7-2	TRBJ2-1	-	-	CASNDPDSYNEQFF	TGTGCCAGCAACGACCCTGACTCCTACAATGAGCAGTTCTTC
TRBV5-1	TRBJ2-1	once	TRBD2	CASSLGLAVDEQFF	TGCGCCAGCAGCTTGGGACTAGCTGTCGATGAGCAGTTCTTC
TRBV30	TRBJ1-4	-	-	CAWSVHGRDEKLFF	TGTGCCTGGAGTGTACATGGGAGGGATGAAAAACTGTTTTTT
TRBV7-3	TRBJ2-3	-	TRBD1	CASSLTGGGTGLDTQYF	TGTGCCAGCAGCTTAACTGGGGGTGGGACAGGGTTGGATACGCAGTATTTT
TRBV18	TRBJ2-5	-	-	CASSPWQAQETQYF	TGTGCCAGCTCACCATGGCAGGCTCAAGAGACCCAGTACTTC
TRBV28	TRBJ1-2	-	-	CASSLGDNYGYTF	TGTGCCAGCAGTTTAGGGGACAACTATGGCTACACCTTC
TRBV19	TRBJ2-7	-	-	CASSTPLGVAYEQYF	TGTGCCAGTAGTACACCTCTAGGAGTGGCCTACGAGCAGTACTTC
TRBV6-5	TRBJ1-5	-	-	CASSYTSYQPQHF	TGTGCCAGCAGTTACACCAGTTATCAGCCCCAGCATTTT
TRBV27	TRBJ1-6	-	TRBD1	CASSSGTVNSPLHF	TGTGCCAGCAGCTCCGGGACAGTCAATTCACCCCTCCACTTT
TRBV19	TRBJ2-2	-	-	CASSPWDGLFTGELFF	TGTGCCAGTAGTCCTTGGGATGGTCTTTTCACCGGGGAGCTGTTTTTT
TRBV9	TRBJ2-3	-	TRBD2	CASSDLAGGPDTQYF	TGTGCCAGCAGCGACCTAGCGGGGGGGCCAGATACGCAGTATTTT
TRBV18	TRBJ2-2	-	TRBD1	CASSPDRGRIGHTGELFF	TGTGCCAGCTCACCGGACAGGGGGCGCATCGGGCACACCGGGGAGCTGTTTTTT
TRBV10-3	TRBJ2-2	-	TRBD2	CATRRGGLGSTGELFF	TGTGCCACACGTCGGGGGGGTTTGGGTTCAACCGGGGAGCTGTTTTTT
TRBV4-2	TRBJ2-7	-	-	CASSQEIGVTYEQYF	TGTGCCAGCAGCCAAGAGATAGGAGTGACCTACGAGCAGTACTTC
TRBV11-2	TRBJ1-3	once	-	CASSLDPGSGNTIYF	TGTGCCAGCAGCTTAGACCCAGGCTCTGGAAACACCATATATTTT
TRBV6-1	TRBJ1-1	-	TRBD1	CASGTGRHTEAFF	TGTGCCAGCGGGACAGGGCGCCACACTGAAGCTTTCTTT
TRBV6-6	TRBJ1-6	-	TRBD1	CASSRTGSGVNSPLHF	TGTGCCAGCAGCCGGACAGGGTCGGGAGTAAACTCACCCCTCCACTTT
TRBV29-1	TRBJ2-1	-	-	CSVAGVGGSEAYNEQFF	TGCAGCGTTGCTGGGGTAGGCGGCTCGGAGGCCTACAATGAGCAGTTCTTC
TRBV27	TRBJ2-5	few	TRBD2	CASSLSGRGPQETQYF	TGTGCCAGCAGTTTATCGGGGAGGGGTCCTCAAGAGACCCAGTACTTC
TRBV5-1	TRBJ1-4	-	-	CASSLVGDTTNEKLFF	TGCGCCAGCAGCTTGGTGGGGGACACTACTAATGAAAAACTGTTTTTT
TRBV19	TRBJ2-3	-	-	CASSSRDTQYF	TGTGCCAGTAGTTCGAGAGATACGCAGTATTTT
TRBV28	TRBJ1-1	-	TRBD1	CASSSGQGANTEAFF	TGTGCCAGCAGTTCAGGACAGGGGGCGAACACTGAAGCTTTCTTT
TRBV5-1	TRBJ2-3	once	-	CASSLEGQWSTDTQYF	TGCGCCAGCAGCTTGGAAGGACAGTGGAGCACAGATACGCAGTATTTT